Shown below are 8 T cell receptor beta chains from a single sample sequenced in a study of blood T cell repertoires in COVID-19. Produced via immunoSEQ multiplex PCR; TCRdb's table is partial and in-frame only. Among a few hundred thousand clones listed, approximately 88% were seen once. The sequencing sample was made of peripheral blood. These receptors were taken from a woman aged 25 to 45 who had recovered from COVID-19.

This clone has just one count. CDR3 residues: CASSFQGFSGYTF. The CDR3 nucleotides read TGTGCCAGCAGTTTTCAGGGTTTCTCTGGCTACACCTTC. The chain uses TRBV28 and TRBJ1-2, with D possibly being TRBD1 (5 bases). Trimming cost V 3 bases and J 7 bases, with 12 bases left between them. The length of the CDR3 is 13 residues. From germline, CDR1 is MDHEN and CDR2 SYDVKM.

Only a few counts were recorded for this clone. The chain has TRBV2 and TRBJ1-6; tentatively, D is TRBD1 (5 bases). V lost 8 bases and J 10 bases, leaving 15 bases between the germline ends. From germline, CDR1 is SNHLY and CDR2 FYNNEI. CDR3 length equals 13 residues. CDR3 sequence reads: CASEPREESPLHF. Written as DNA, the CDR3 is TGTGCCAGCGAACCCAGGGAGGAGTCACCCCTCCACTTT.

This chain joins TRBV7-3 and TRBJ2-1, with 11 bases aligning to TRBD2. This CDR3 is built from 13 residues. Germline V gives CDR1 SGHTA, CDR2 FQGTGA. J was trimmed by 10 bases and V by 4 bases; bases with no gene match: 3. The CDR3 reads CASSSRLAGEQFF. The CDR3 nucleotides read TGTGCCAGCAGCTCCCGACTAGCGGGGGAGCAGTTCTTC.

The chain has TRBV24-1 and TRBJ1-2; D is unresolved. This CDR3 has 12 amino acids. Germline V gives CDR1 KGHDR, CDR2 SFDVKD. The germline V and J ends were trimmed by 5 bases and 4 bases, with 7 bases remaining between them. The chain's CDR3 is CATSAGSYGYTF. The CDR3 DNA sequence: TGTGCCACCAGTGCAGGATCCTATGGCTACACCTTC.

J is TRBJ2-2 and V is TRBV28; weak D call: TRBD2 (6 bases). The CDR3 consists of 14 residues. CDR1 is MDHEN and CDR2 is SYDVKM in the germline V gene. V was shortened by 7 bases and J by 5 bases, with 14 bases between the two germline ends. CDR3 amino acids: CASTPSGGTGELFF. DNA of the CDR3: TGTGCCAGCACCCCGTCCGGAGGGACCGGGGAGCTGTTTTTT.

The V call is TRBV2, the J call TRBJ2-7; D is unclear. The germline CDR1 and CDR2 sequences are SNHLY and FYNNEI. V was clipped by 5 bases and J by 0 bases, with 2 bases between them. The CDR3 consists of 11 residues. The CDR3 coding sequence is TGTGCCAGCAGTCGCTCCTACGAGCAGTACTTC. Translated, it gives CASSRSYEQYF.

This clone was seen just once. V is TRBV7-2 and J is TRBJ2-3; 12 nucleotides agree with TRBD2. The germline gives CDR1 SGHTA, CDR2 FQGNSA. With 1 base clipped from V and 9 bases from J, the junction kept 8 bases outside the gene matches. The CDR3 contains 16 residues. DNA for the CDR3: TGTGCCAGCAGCTTAGTTCCTAGCGGGGGGGCTTGGACGCAGTATTTT. This encodes CASSLVPSGGAWTQYF.

This chain joins TRBV16 and TRBJ2-3; D may be TRBD2 (6 bases). Germline CDR1 is KGHSY and CDR2 is FQNENV. The CDR3 length is 14 residues. Trimming removed 4 bases from V and 10 bases from J, with 18 bases in between. This CDR3 reads CASSRGGTNDPQYF. The DNA for the CDR3 is TGTGCCAGCAGCCGTGGAGGGACCAACGATCCGCAGTATTTT.